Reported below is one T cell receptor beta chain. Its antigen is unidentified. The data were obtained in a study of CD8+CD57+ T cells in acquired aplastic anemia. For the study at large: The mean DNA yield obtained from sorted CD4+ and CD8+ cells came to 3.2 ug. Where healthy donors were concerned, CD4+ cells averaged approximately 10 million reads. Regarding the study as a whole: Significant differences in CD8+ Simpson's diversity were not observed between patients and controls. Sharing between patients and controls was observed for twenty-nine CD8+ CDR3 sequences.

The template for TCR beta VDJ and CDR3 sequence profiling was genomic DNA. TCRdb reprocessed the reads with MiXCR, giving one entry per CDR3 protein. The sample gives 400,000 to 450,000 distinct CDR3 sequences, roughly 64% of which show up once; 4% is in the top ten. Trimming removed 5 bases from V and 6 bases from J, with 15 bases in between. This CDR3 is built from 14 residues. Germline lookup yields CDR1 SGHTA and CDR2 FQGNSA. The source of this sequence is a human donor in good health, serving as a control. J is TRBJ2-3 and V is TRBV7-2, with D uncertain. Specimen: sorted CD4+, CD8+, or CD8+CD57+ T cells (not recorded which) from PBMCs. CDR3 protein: CASSPAARADTQYF. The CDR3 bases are TGTGCCAGCAGCCCCGCGGCCCGGGCCGATACGCAGTATTTT.